Sequencing of this T cell receptor beta chain was carried out in a study of blood T cells in healthy people across ages. Study-level points and caveats: Long-lived donors carried more naive CD4+ cells and greater diversity than aged donors.

V was pared by 5 bases and J by 9 bases, with 23 bases between. The CDR3 runs 16 residues. As for this clonotype: Its antigen remains unknown.

The use of a sample-barcoded 5' primer and a J-beta primer mix characterized a second PCR of roughly 7 to 11 cycles. TCRdb independently ran MiXCR on the 5' RACE reads; one entry per CDR3 protein. The sample has 800,000 to 950,000 distinct CDR3 sequences; 25% to 30% are singletons. These sequences were also reported in another study, on T cells of mothers and their children.

The J gene is TRBJ1-5, the V gene TRBV12-3 or TRBV12-4; D gene uncertain. The sample taken for sequencing was blood. The sequence was obtained from a woman between 35 and 50 years old in good health. CDR3: CASSPSSASSNRPQHF. The CDR3 DNA is TGTGCCAGCAGTCCCTCCTCGGCCTCTAGCAACCGGCCCCAGCATTTT.